This T cell receptor (beta chain) was identified during a study of early T cells in non-severe SARS-CoV-2 infection. Across the whole study: Bulk RNA from unsorted whole blood was sequenced; chains were unpaired. The study's findings and limits: Database matching using VDJdb favored anti-spike CD8 responses, with private and CD4 specificities left missing.

V was cut by 4 bases and J by 5 bases, with 9 bases left in between. The CDR3 is 13 residues long. Germline V gives CDR1 LGHDT, CDR2 YNNKEL (reference sequence). Regarding this clonotype: Antigen specificity is unknown.

Attachment of unique molecular identifiers was made to individual cDNA molecules. TCRdb re-called the 5' RACE reads through MiXCR, storing one row per CDR3 protein. The table has over 60,000 distinct CDR3 sequences, roughly 12% seen once. This TCR came from an adult who was a healthcare worker with PCR-confirmed SARS-CoV-2 infection or an uninfected control (not recorded which). The rearrangement links TRBV3-1 to TRBJ1-5; possibly TRBD1 for D (5 bases). This specimen was whole blood, taken at baseline. CDR3 sequence reads: CASSPGLDQPQHF. CDR3 nucleotides: TGTGCCAGCAGCCCAGGGTTGGATCAGCCCCAGCATTTT.